This TCR beta chain derives from a study of blood T cell repertoires in COVID-19. In the study overall: Some COVID-19 samples were acute and others convalescent; all came from the United States, Italy and Spain. From T cells, B-cell-depleted T cells, or PBMCs came the material, which was cDNA or gDNA.

In the authors' methods: Counts of nucleated cells, estimated from reference gene primer amplification, were obtained. Libraries were prepared by immunoSEQ multiplex PCR; TCRdb keeps only in-frame clonotypes and omits some of them. V, J and clone size are those of that table, while D and trimming were read from the DNA. The sample yields 150,000 to 200,000 clones, roughly 90% seen once. This clone was counted only a few times. Germline values: CDR1 MNHEY, CDR2 SVGAGI. There are 14 residues in the CDR3. Trimming cost V 7 bases and J 4 bases; bases outside gene matches: 6. The V call is TRBV6-5, the J call TRBJ1-1; TRBD1 matches at 10 bases. The sample comprised peripheral blood. The source of this sequence is a man aged 55 to 69 with active or convalescent COVID-19. CDR3 DNA sequence: TGTGCCAGCACCTGGGACAGGGGTAGCACTGAAGCTTTCTTT. It specifies CASTWDRGSTEAFF.